Following are 31 T cell receptor beta chains from one sample sequenced in a study of shared T cell receptors in the human thymus. Profiling relied on immunoSEQ multiplex PCR, and the TCRdb table lists in-frame clones only, not all of them. The sample shows hundreds of thousands of clones, about 87% of them seen only once. The same sample was also studied in work on human thymus T cells.

The specimen sequenced was thymocytes. These receptors were taken from a boy under two years old with a congenital heart defect.

The chain has TRBV28 and TRBJ2-3, with 9 bases lining up with TRBD1. The trim removed 6 bases at V and 1 base at J, leaving 2 bases unmatched. This CDR3 region has 14 residues. Germline V gene lookup returns CDR1 MDHEN and CDR2 SYDVKM. This CDR3 reads CASRGQGGTDTQYF. For the CDR3, the DNA is TGTGCCAGCAGGGGACAGGGCGGCACAGATACGCAGTATTTT.

This chain links TRBV4-3 with TRBJ1-3, with D maybe TRBD1 (5 bases). The ends were cut back, 1 base at V and 5 bases at J, with 18 bases in the middle. CDR3 length equals 17 residues. Germline loops: CDR1 LGHNA, CDR2 YSLEER. The CDR3 sequence is CASSQGLPGYERNTIYF. For the CDR3, the DNA is TGCGCCAGCAGCCAAGGTCTCCCAGGGTACGAGCGAAACACCATATATTTT.

The chain uses TRBV5-1 and TRBJ2-7; 7 bases fit TRBD1. With 5 bases clipped from V and 11 bases from J, the junction kept 13 bases outside the gene matches. In germline, CDR1 is SGHRS, CDR2 YFSETQ. The CDR3 consists of 13 residues. This CDR3 reads CASSPGTDVSEYF. The CDR3 nucleotides are TGCGCCAGCAGTCCCGGGACAGACGTTTCTGAGTACTTC.

The chain employs TRBV6-1 and TRBJ2-5; TRBD2 matches 9 bases. Germline loops: CDR1 MNHNS, CDR2 SASEGT. V dropped 6 bases and J dropped 0; count of bases not matched to a gene: 5. CDR3 length: 15 residues. The CDR3 here is CASRDVAGDQETQYF. The DNA of the CDR3 is TGTGCCAGCAGAGATGTAGCGGGGGACCAAGAGACCCAGTACTTC.

The J gene is TRBJ2-7, the V gene TRBV30; TRBD2 matches 15 bases. Losses at the gene ends were 3 bases for V and 3 bases for J; bases not matched to a gene: 12. This CDR3 is 18 amino acids long. Looked up from germline, CDR1 is GTSNPN and CDR2 is SVGIG (reference sequence). CDR3 DNA: TGTGCCTGGAGCCCCGGAGGACTAGCGGGAGGGCCCCTCTACGAGCAGTACTTC. It yields the protein CAWSPGGLAGGPLYEQYF.

This chain links TRBV18 with TRBJ2-7; tentative D call: TRBD1 (7 bases). CDR3 length: 14 amino acids. Trimming left V 4 bases short and J 4 bases short, with 14 bases between. Germline loops: CDR1 KGHSH, CDR2 LQKENI. The CDR3 loop reads CASSRAGGQYEQYF. The CDR3 region has the DNA TGTGCCAGCTCACGGGCAGGGGGGCAGTACGAGCAGTACTTC.

CDR3 DNA: TGTGCCAGCAGCCAAATCCAGGGGTGGATGAACACTGAAGCTTTCTTT. Residues: CASSQIQGWMNTEAFF. The chain joins TRBV14 to TRBJ1-1; D possibly corresponds to TRBD1 (6 bases). This CDR3 comprises 16 residues. The V end lost 2 bases, the J end lost 0 bases, and 13 bases lay between the germline ends. Germline CDR1 is SGHDN and CDR2 is FVKESK.

The chain employs TRBV15 and TRBJ2-7; possibly TRBD1 for D (5 bases). V was clipped by 0 bases and J by 0 bases, with 12 bases between them. Germline CDR1 reads LNHNV; CDR2 reads YYDKDF (reference sequence). This CDR3 has 16 residues. CDR3 loop: CATSRDYQGPSYEQYF. In nucleotides, the CDR3 is TGTGCCACCAGCAGAGATTATCAGGGTCCCTCCTACGAGCAGTACTTC.

V gene TRBV27 combines with J gene TRBJ2-5; 8 nucleotides agree with TRBD2. The CDR3 extends over 18 amino acids. V was pared by 2 bases and J by 5 bases, with 16 bases of the junction left unmatched. Germline CDR1 MNHEY, CDR2 SMNVEV (reference sequence). CDR3 region: CASSLNAGWGGGPETQYF. The CDR3 DNA reads as TGTGCCAGCAGTTTAAACGCGGGGTGGGGCGGGGGGCCCGAGACCCAGTACTTC.

V is TRBV7-2 and J is TRBJ1-1; D unresolved. The CDR3 has 12 residues. V was pared by 5 bases and J by 5 bases, with 9 bases between. Germline lookup yields CDR1 SGHTA and CDR2 FQGNSA. Written as DNA, the CDR3 is TGTGCCAGCAGCCCCGGTCGGACTGAAGCTTTCTTT. Translated, it gives CASSPGRTEAFF.

The chain recombines TRBV7-2 with TRBJ1-5; D is undetermined. Germline assignment: CDR1 SGHTA and CDR2 FQGNSA. The CDR3 extends over 15 amino acids. V dropped 6 bases and J dropped 0 bases, with 12 bases sitting between them. CDR3 DNA sequence: TGTGCCAGCAGGTCGACCGGGGATAGCAATCAGCCCCAGCATTTT. Translating gives CASRSTGDSNQPQHF. Full variable domain (outside the CDR3, taken from reference TRBV7-2 and TRBJ1-5): GAGVSQSPSNKVTEKGKDVELRCDPISGHTALYWYRQSLGQGLEFLIYFQGNSAPDKSGLPSDRFSAERTGGSVSTLTIQRTQQEDSAVYLCASRSTGDSNQPQHFGDGTRLSIL.

The V and J genes are TRBV10-3 and TRBJ2-3; TRBD2 is a possible D gene (7 bases). Germline-derived CDR1 and CDR2 are ENHRY and SYGVKD. This CDR3 spans 15 amino acids. Trimming stripped 6 bases from V and 6 bases from J, with 19 bases between. The chain's CDR3 is CAISLEGGPRDTQYF. The CDR3 nucleotides read TGTGCCATCAGCCTCGAGGGGGGGCCCCGGGATACGCAGTATTTT.

The chain is built from TRBV6-1 and TRBJ2-1, with 9 bases lining up with TRBD2. The CDR3 is made up of 14 amino acids. The germline CDR1 and CDR2 sequences are MNHNS and SASEGT. V gave up 7 bases and J gave up 5 bases; unmatched junction bases: 6. The CDR3 here is CASILAGANNEQFF. CDR3 nucleotide sequence: TGTGCCAGCATTTTAGCGGGGGCCAACAATGAGCAGTTCTTC.

DNA of the CDR3: TGTGCCAGCAGTTTCCAACTACCCCGAAACCACAATCAGCCCCAGCATTTT. Translating it yields CASSFQLPRNHNQPQHF. The rearrangement joins TRBV28 to TRBJ1-5; no definite D call. This CDR3 has 17 amino acids. The germline CDR1 and CDR2 sequences are MDHEN and SYDVKM. Trimming cost V 3 bases and J 3 bases, with 18 bases left between them.

This rearrangement joins TRBV28 to TRBJ1-5; D gene ambiguous. The CDR3 is 13 residues long. V lost 1 base and J lost 5, with 6 bases in between. From germline, CDR1 is MDHEN and CDR2 SYDVKM. CDR3 loop: CASSLFPYQPQHF. CDR3 bases: TGTGCCAGCAGTTTATTCCCTTATCAGCCCCAGCATTTT.

The chain is built from TRBV27 and TRBJ2-5, with D unresolved. The J call may be mistaken, given a closer DNA end match to TRBJ2-7. Germline V gene lookup returns CDR1 MNHEY and CDR2 SMNVEV (reference sequence). This CDR3 is 14 amino acids long. The CDR3 reads CASTHRPDSYEQYF. The CDR3 DNA is TGTGCCAGCACCCACCGGCCGGACTCCTACGAGCAGTACTTC.

This clone was observed once. This chain uses TRBV7-2 with TRBJ2-7, with 8 bases aligning to TRBD1. CDR1 SGHTA and CDR2 FQGNSA come from the germline V gene. The CDR3 consists of 15 residues. V lost 1 base to trimming and J lost 3 bases; unmatched junction nucleotides: 5. The CDR3 DNA reads as TGTGCCAGCAGCTTAGTCCGGACAGGGAACTACGAGCAGTACTTC. Its translation is CASSLVRTGNYEQYF. Using reference TRBV7-2 and TRBJ2-7 for the parts outside the CDR3, the full variable domain is GAGVSQSPSNKVTEKGKDVELRCDPISGHTALYWYRQSLGQGLEFLIYFQGNSAPDKSGLPSDRFSAERTGGSVSTLTIQRTQQEDSAVYLCASSLVRTGNYEQYFGPGTRLTVT.

The chain joins TRBV2 to TRBJ2-7; TRBD2 agrees at 7 bases. Germline CDR1 SNHLY, CDR2 FYNNEI. The CDR3 is 18 amino acids. J was trimmed by 2 bases and V by 6 bases; bases with no gene match: 19. Written as DNA, the CDR3 is TGTGCCAGCAGGATTCACTATTTAGCGGGTCCTAGCCCCTACGAGCAGTACTTC. Amino acids: CASRIHYLAGPSPYEQYF.

This sequence joins TRBV13 and TRBJ2-3, with TRBD1 matching over 12 bases. From germline, CDR1 is PRHDT and CDR2 FYEKMQ (reference sequence). J gave up 1 base and V 5 bases, and 7 bases lay outside the gene matches. The CDR3 runs 17 residues. The CDR3 loop reads CASSPGDRGPGTDTQYF. Written as DNA, the CDR3 is TGTGCCAGCAGCCCGGGGGACAGGGGGCCGGGCACAGATACGCAGTATTTT. Based on the CDR3 plus reference TRBV13 and TRBJ2-3, the full variable domain is AAGVIQSPRHLIKEKRETATLKCYPIPRHDTVYWYQQGPGQDPQFLISFYEKMQSDKGSIPDRFSAQQFSDYHSELNMSSLELGDSALYFCASSPGDRGPGTDTQYFGPGTRLTVL.

The chain has TRBV4-3 and TRBJ2-5; TRBD2 agrees at 10 bases. V lost 2 bases to trimming and J lost 2 bases; unmatched junction nucleotides: 8. CDR3 length: 17 amino acids. The germline CDR1 and CDR2 sequences are LGHNA and YSLEER. The CDR3 coding sequence is TGCGCCAGCAGCCAAAGGTCCGGGACTAGCGTACAAGAGACCCAGTACTTC. Translating it yields CASSQRSGTSVQETQYF.

The chain joins TRBV5-1 to TRBJ2-7, with 10 nucleotides matching TRBD1. V lost 4 bases, J lost 0 bases, and 10 bases stayed unmatched. The CDR3 loop spans 17 amino acids. Germline lookup yields CDR1 SGHRS and CDR2 YFSETQ. CDR3 loop: CASSPRTGGSTSYEQYF. The DNA for the CDR3 is TGCGCCAGCAGCCCGCGGACAGGGGGTTCTACCTCCTACGAGCAGTACTTC.

The chain links TRBV11-2 to TRBJ2-7; 12 bases are shared with TRBD2. Germline CDR1 reads SGHAT; CDR2 reads FQNNGV. With 5 bases clipped from V and 2 bases from J, the junction kept 4 bases outside the gene matches. The CDR3 has 15 residues. The CDR3 spells CASSPGTSGPYEQYF. The CDR3 DNA follows: TGTGCCAGCAGCCCTGGGACTAGCGGGCCCTACGAGCAGTACTTC.

This clone has a single count. V is TRBV7-4 and J is TRBJ1-6; TRBD1 matches 8 bases. The germline gives CDR1 SGHVT, CDR2 SQSDAQ. This CDR3 has 14 amino acids. Trimming took 5 bases from V and 9 from J; bases not matched to a gene: 6. CDR3: CASSPRGRGSPLHF. CDR3 DNA: TGTGCCAGCAGCCCCAGGGGGCGGGGTTCACCCCTCCACTTT.

This chain connects TRBV7-8 to TRBJ2-6; TRBD2 agrees at 12 bases. From germline, CDR1 is SGHVS and CDR2 FQNEAQ. V gave up 6 bases and J gave up 0 bases; unmatched junction bases: 6. The CDR3 length is 18 residues. CDR3 DNA sequence: TGTGCCAGCAGTGAAGCTAGCGGGAGGGCCTCTGGGGCCAACGTCCTGACTTTC. This translates into CASSEASGRASGANVLTF.

CDR3 amino acids: CASNGGTGGELFF. The CDR3 DNA reads as TGTGCCAGCAACGGCGGGACGGGTGGGGAGCTGTTTTTT. The J gene is TRBJ2-2, the V gene TRBV27; D is possibly TRBD2 (6 bases). Trimming removed 7 bases at V and 8 bases at J, with 14 bases between. CDR1 and CDR2 (germline): MNHEY, SMNVEV (reference sequence). The CDR3 totals 13 residues.

Written as DNA, the CDR3 is TGTGCCAGCAGCCAAGGGTCCTACTCCCCAACTGCTGGAAACACCATATATTTT. Its translation: CASSQGSYSPTAGNTIYF. This chain connects TRBV4-2 to TRBJ1-3; D is unresolved. V was clipped by 1 base and J by 2 bases, with 18 bases between them. This CDR3 is built from 18 residues. Germline V gene lookup returns CDR1 LGHNA and CDR2 YNFKEQ.

This chain uses TRBV28 with TRBJ2-1, with TRBD2 matching over 13 bases. Germline values: CDR1 MDHEN, CDR2 SYDVKM. The junction had 10 bases not matched to a gene; V was cut back by 5 bases and J by 0 bases. The CDR3 runs 19 residues. As DNA, the CDR3 is TGTGCCAGCAGTCGCCTGGGACTAGCGGGGACACGCTCCTACAATGAGCAGTTCTTC. Translating it yields CASSRLGLAGTRSYNEQFF.

The rearrangement links TRBV19 to TRBJ1-2; D unresolved. The CDR3 sequence is 16 residues long. Trimming left V 1 base short and J 5 bases short, with 17 bases between. Germline lookup yields CDR1 LNHDA and CDR2 SQIVND (reference sequence). CDR3 DNA: TGTGCCAGTAGTATAGGTTCAGGTTTAAAACGTTATGGCTACACCTTC. This encodes CASSIGSGLKRYGYTF. Drawing the rest from reference TRBV19 and TRBJ1-2, the complete variable domain is DGGITQSPKYLFRKEGQNVTLSCEQNLNHDAMYWYRQDPGQGLRLIYYSQIVNDFQKGDIAEGYSVSREKKESFPLTVTSAQKNPTAFYLCASSIGSGLKRYGYTFGSGTRLTVV.

V usage is TRBV27 and J usage is TRBJ1-3; D call uncertain. The ends were cut back, 5 bases at V and 2 bases at J, with 16 bases in the middle. The CDR3 has 16 residues. Per germline, CDR1 MNHEY and CDR2 SMNVEV (reference sequence). In DNA, the CDR3 is TGTGCCAGCAGTCCTACCCCGACGGGGACTGGAAACACCATATATTTT. Protein sequence: CASSPTPTGTGNTIYF.

As DNA, the CDR3 is TGTGCCAGCTCACTGCGGACAGGGTGGGCCGTGTACGGTGGATACAATGAGCAGTTCTTC. Its translation is CASSLRTGWAVYGGYNEQFF. V and J are TRBV18 and TRBJ2-1; 8 bases match TRBD1. This CDR3 contains 20 residues. The germline V gene has CDR1 KGHSH and CDR2 LQKENI. Trimming at V came to 4 bases and at J to 4 bases, leaving 21 bases not matched to a gene. The full variable domain, in which reference TRBV18 and TRBJ2-1 provide the parts outside the CDR3, is NAGVMQNPRHLVRRRGQEARLRCSPMKGHSHVYWYRQLPEEGLKFMVYLQKENIIDESGMPKERFSAEFPKEGPSILRIQQVVRGDSAAYFCASSLRTGWAVYGGYNEQFFGPGTRLTVL.

The chain is built from TRBV11-2 and TRBJ1-3; TRBD1 agrees at 8 bases. Germline CDR1 and CDR2: SGHAT and FQNNGV. The V segment lost 4 bases and the J segment 7 bases; nucleotides outside the gene matches: 6. CDR3 length: 14 amino acids. CDR3 sequence (DNA): TGTGCCAGCAGCTACGTACAGGGGGAGAACACCATATATTTT. Protein: CASSYVQGENTIYF.